This T cell receptor (beta chain) was documented in a study of PD-L1 blockade in urothelial cancer. Study-level information: Previous chemotherapy exposure amounted to 0 to 3 regimens for patients. Blood was subjected to analysis at 3 weeks (second dose) and 6 weeks following treatment start.

Time point reported: peripheral blood 6 weeks after treatment start. Diagnoses among patients were locally advanced or metastatic urothelial carcinoma. With regard to this clone: The identical CDR3 is also encoded by other nucleotide sequences in the sample.

Profiled with immunoSEQ multiplex PCR; TCRdb holds only in-frame clones, not every one. The repertoire holds 50,000 to 60,000 clones, about 88% seen once, with less than 3% in the top ten. The CDR3 sequence is 15 residues long. Trimming removed 2 bases at V and 1 base at J, with 10 bases between. Germline V gives CDR1 MNHNY, CDR2 SVGAGI (reference sequence). V gene TRBV6-6 combines with J gene TRBJ2-3, with D uncertain. The input for sequencing was PBMCs, taken around atezolizumab (anti-PD-L1) treatment. The TCR was taken from a man aged 60 to 75 with urothelial cancer. The DNA for the CDR3 is TGTGCCAGCAGTTACGGCCGCGGCGGCACAGATACGCAGTATTTT. This gives the protein CASSYGRGGTDTQYF.